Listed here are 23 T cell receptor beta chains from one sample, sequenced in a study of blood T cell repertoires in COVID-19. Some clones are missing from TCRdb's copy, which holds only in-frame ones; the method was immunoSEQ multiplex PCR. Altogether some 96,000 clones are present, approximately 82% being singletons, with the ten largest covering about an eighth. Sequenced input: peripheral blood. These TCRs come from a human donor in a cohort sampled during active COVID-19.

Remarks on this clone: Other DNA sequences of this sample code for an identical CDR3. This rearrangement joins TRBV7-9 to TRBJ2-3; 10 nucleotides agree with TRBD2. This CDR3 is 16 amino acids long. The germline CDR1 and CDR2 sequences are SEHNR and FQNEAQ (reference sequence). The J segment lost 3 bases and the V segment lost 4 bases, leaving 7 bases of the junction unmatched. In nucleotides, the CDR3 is TGTGCCAGCAGCTCTCTAGCGGGGGTTAGTACAGATACGCAGTATTTT. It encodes CASSSLAGVSTDTQYF.

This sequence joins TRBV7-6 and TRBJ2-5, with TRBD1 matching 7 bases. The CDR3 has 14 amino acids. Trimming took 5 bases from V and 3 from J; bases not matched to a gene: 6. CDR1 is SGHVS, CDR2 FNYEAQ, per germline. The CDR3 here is CASSPIQGEETQYF. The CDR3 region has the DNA TGTGCCAGCAGCCCTATTCAGGGGGAAGAGACCCAGTACTTC.

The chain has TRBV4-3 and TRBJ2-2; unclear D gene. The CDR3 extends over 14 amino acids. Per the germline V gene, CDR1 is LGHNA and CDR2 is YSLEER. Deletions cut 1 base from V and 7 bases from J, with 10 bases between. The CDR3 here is CASSQGSGGGELFF. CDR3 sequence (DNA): TGCGCCAGCAGCCAAGGCTCGGGTGGCGGGGAGCTGTTTTTT.

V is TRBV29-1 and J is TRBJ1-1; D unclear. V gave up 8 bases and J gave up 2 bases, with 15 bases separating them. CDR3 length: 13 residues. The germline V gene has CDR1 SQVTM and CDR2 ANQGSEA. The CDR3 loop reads CSIARELNTEAFF. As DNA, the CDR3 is TGCAGCATCGCTCGGGAGTTAAACACTGAAGCTTTCTTT.

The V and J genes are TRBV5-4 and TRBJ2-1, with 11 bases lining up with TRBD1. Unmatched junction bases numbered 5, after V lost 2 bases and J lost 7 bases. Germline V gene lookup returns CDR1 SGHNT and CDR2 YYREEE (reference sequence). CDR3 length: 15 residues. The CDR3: CASSFGQGALNEQFF. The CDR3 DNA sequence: TGTGCCAGCAGCTTCGGACAGGGGGCCCTAAATGAGCAGTTCTTC.

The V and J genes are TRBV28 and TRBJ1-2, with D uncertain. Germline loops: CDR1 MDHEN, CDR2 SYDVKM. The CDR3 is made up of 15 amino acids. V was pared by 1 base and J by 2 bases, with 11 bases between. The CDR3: CASSLSAGWNYGYTF. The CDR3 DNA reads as TGTGCCAGCAGTTTATCGGCAGGTTGGAACTATGGCTACACCTTC.

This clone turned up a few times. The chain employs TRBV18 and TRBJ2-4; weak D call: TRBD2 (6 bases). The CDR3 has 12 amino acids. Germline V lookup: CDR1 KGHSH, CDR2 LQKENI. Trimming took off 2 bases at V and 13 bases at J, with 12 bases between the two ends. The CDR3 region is CASSPDRDSQYF. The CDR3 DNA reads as TGTGCCAGCTCACCAGACCGGGACTCGCAGTACTTC.

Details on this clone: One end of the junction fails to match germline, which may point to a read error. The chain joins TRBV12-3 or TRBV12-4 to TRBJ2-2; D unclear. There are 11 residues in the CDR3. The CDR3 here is CASRNNGELFF. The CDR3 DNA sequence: TGTGCCAGCAGAAACAACGGGGAGCTGTTTTTT.

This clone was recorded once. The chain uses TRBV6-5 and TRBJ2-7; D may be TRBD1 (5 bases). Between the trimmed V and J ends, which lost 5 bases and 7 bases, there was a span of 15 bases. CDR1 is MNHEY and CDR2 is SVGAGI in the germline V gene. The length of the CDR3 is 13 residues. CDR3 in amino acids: CASSLDQGREQYF. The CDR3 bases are TGTGCCAGCAGTCTAGACCAGGGAAGAGAGCAGTACTTC.

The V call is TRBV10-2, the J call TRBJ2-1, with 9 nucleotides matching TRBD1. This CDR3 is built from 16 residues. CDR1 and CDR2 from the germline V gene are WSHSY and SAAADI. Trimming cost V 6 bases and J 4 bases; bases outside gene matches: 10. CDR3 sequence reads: CASRLAGTGLYNEQFF. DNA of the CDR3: TGCGCCAGCAGACTCGCCGGGACAGGGTTATACAATGAGCAGTTCTTC.

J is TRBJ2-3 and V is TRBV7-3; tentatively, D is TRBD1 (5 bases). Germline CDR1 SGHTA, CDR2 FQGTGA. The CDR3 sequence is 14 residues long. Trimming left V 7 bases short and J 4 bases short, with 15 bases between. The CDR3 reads CASTNRKGSDTQYF. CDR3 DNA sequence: TGTGCCAGCACCAACAGGAAAGGGTCAGATACGCAGTATTTT.

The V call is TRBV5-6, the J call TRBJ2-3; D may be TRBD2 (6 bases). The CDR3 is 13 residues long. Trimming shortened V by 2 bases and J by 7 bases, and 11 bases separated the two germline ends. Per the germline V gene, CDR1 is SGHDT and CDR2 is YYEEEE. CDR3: CASSFGGSHTQYF. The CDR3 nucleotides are TGTGCCAGCAGCTTTGGGGGGAGCCATACGCAGTATTTT. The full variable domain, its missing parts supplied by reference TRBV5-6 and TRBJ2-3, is DAGVTQSPTHLIKTRGQQVTLRCSPKSGHDTVSWYQQALGQGPQFIFQYYEEEERQRGNFPDRFSGHQFPNYSSELNVNALLLGDSALYLCASSFGGSHTQYFGPGTRLTVL.

Here the CDR3 DNA reads TGTGCCAGCAGTGATAGTCAGGGGTTTGGCAATGAGCAGTTCTTC. This encodes CASSDSQGFGNEQFF. The chain uses TRBV2 and TRBJ2-1; possible D gene TRBD1, 6 bases. Trimming removed 3 bases from V and 6 bases from J, with 15 bases in between. This CDR3 comprises 15 residues. CDR1 SNHLY and CDR2 FYNNEI come from the germline V gene.

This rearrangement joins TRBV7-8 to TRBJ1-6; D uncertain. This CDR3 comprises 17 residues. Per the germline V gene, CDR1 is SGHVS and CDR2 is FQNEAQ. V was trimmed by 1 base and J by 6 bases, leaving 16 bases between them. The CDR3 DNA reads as TGTGCCAGCAGCTTAGGTCGGTTCCCCGAACGTAATTCACCCCTCCACTTT. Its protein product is CASSLGRFPERNSPLHF.

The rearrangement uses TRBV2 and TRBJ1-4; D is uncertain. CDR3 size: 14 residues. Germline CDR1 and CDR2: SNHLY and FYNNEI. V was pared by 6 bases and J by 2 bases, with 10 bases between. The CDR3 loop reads CASRPRVTNEKLFF. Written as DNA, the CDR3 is TGTGCCAGCAGGCCCCGGGTTACTAATGAAAAACTGTTTTTT.

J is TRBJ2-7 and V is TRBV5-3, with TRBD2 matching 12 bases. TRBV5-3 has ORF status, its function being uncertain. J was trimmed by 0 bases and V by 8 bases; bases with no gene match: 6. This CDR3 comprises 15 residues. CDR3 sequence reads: CAREGLAGSSYEQYF. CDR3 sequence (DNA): TGTGCCAGGGAAGGACTAGCGGGGAGCTCCTACGAGCAGTACTTC.

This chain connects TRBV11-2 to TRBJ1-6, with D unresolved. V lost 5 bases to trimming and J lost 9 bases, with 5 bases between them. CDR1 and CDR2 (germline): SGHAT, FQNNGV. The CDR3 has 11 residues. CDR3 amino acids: CASSPGSPLHF. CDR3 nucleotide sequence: TGTGCCAGCAGCCCCGGTTCACCCCTCCACTTT.

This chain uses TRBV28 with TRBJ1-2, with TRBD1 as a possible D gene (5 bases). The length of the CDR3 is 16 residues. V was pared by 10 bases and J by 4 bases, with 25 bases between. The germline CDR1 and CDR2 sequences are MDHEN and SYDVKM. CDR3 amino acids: CATQGPVWVNFYGYTF. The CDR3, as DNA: TGTGCCACCCAGGGCCCCGTGTGGGTAAATTTCTATGGCTACACCTTC.

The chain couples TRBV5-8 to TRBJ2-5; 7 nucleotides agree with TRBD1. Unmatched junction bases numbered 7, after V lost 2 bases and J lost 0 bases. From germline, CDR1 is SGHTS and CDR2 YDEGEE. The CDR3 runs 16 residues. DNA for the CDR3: TGTGCCAGCAGCTTTGGACAGGCGAAGTACCAAGAGACCCAGTACTTC. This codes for CASSFGQAKYQETQYF.

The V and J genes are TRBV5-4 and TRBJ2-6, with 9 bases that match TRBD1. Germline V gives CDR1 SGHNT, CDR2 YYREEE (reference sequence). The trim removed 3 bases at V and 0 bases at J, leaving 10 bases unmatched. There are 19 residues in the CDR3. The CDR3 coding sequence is TGTGCCAGCAGCTCACCTCCGGGACAGGGCAACTCTGGGGCCAACGTCCTGACTTTC. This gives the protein CASSSPPGQGNSGANVLTF.

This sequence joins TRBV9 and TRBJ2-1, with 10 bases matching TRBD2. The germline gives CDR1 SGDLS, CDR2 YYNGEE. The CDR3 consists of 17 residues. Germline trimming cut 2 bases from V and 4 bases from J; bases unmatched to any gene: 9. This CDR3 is CASSVTRAGGNYNEQFF. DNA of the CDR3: TGTGCCAGCAGCGTCACTCGAGCGGGAGGGAATTACAATGAGCAGTTCTTC.

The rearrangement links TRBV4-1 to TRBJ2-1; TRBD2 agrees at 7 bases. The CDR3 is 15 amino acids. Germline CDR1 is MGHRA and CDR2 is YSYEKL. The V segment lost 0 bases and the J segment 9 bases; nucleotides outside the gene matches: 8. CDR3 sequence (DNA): TGCGCCAGCAGCCAAGAACCTAGCGGAATACGTGAGCAGTTCTTC. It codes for CASSQEPSGIREQFF.

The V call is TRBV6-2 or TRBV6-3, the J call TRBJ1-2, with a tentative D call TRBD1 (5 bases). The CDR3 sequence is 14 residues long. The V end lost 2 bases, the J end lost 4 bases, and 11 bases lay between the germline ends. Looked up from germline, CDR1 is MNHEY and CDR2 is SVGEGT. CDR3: CASSYQGHAYGYTF. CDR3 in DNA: TGTGCCAGCAGTTACCAGGGTCATGCCTATGGCTACACCTTC.